This T cell receptor (beta chain) stems from a study of response to subunit inactivated influenza vaccine. Germline values: CDR1 MNHEY, CDR2 SMNVEV (reference sequence). CDR3 size: 15 residues. Trimming stripped 0 bases from V and 7 bases from J, with 15 bases between. TCRdb recomputed calls from the RT-PCR reads with MiXCR, one row per CDR3 protein. The sample has under 550,000 distinct CDR3 sequences; approximately 7.3% are singletons. Study-wide results and caveats: Few additional T cells are recruited per seasonal influenza vaccination, authors suggested.

This clonotype has at least ten counts. Its cognate antigen is unknown. The sequencing used PBMCs from blood, collected 23 to 25 months after vaccination. The sequence derives from a man in his fifties or sixties who received an inactivated influenza vaccine. The gene calls are TRBV27 and TRBJ2-5; D unresolved. The CDR3 loop reads CASSLSWRAIGTQYF. In DNA, the CDR3 is TGTGCCAGCAGTTTATCGTGGCGCGCCATCGGGACCCAGTACTTC.